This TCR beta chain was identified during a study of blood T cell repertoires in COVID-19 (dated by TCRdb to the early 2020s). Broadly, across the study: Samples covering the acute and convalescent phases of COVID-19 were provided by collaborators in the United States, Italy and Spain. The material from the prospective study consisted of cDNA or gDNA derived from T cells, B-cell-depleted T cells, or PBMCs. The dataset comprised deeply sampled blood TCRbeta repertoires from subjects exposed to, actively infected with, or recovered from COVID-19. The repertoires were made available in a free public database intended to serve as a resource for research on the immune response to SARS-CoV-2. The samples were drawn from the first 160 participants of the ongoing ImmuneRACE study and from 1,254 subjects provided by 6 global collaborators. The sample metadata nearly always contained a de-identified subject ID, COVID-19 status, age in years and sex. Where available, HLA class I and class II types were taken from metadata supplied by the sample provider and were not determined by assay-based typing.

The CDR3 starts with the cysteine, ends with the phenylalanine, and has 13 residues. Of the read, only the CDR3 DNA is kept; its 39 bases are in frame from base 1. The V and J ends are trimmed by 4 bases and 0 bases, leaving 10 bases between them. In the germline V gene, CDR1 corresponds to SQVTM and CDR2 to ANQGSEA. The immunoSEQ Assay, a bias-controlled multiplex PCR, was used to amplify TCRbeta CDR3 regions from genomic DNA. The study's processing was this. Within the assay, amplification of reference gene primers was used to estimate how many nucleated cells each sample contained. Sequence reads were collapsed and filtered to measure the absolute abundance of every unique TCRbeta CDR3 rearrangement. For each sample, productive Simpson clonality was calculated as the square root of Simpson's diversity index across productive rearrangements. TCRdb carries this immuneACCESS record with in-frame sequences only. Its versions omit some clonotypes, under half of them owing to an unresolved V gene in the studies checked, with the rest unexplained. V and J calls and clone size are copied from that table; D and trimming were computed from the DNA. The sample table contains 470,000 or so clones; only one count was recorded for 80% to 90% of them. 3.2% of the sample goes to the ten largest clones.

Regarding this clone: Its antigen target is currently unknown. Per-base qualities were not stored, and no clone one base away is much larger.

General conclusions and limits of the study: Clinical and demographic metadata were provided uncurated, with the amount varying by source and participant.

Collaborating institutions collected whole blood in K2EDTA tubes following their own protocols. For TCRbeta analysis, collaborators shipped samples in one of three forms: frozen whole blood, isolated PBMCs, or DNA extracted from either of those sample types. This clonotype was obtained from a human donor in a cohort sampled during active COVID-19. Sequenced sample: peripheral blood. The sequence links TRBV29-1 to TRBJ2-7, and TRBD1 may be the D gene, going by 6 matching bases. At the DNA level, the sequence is TGCAGCGTTGGACAGGTTAGCTCCTACGAGCAGTACTTC. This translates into CSVGQVSSYEQYF.